One sample yielded the 21 T cell receptor beta chains listed below, sequenced in a study of blood T cell repertoires in COVID-19. Sequencing used immunoSEQ multiplex PCR; TCRdb keeps in-frame clones, though not all of them. The data contain around 300,000 clones, about 85% of them singletons. The specimen sequenced was peripheral blood. Receptor source: a man younger than 35 with active or convalescent COVID-19.

V is TRBV19 and J is TRBJ1-5, with 7 bases identical to TRBD1. The CDR3 has 14 residues. Germline V gene sequence: CDR1 LNHDA, CDR2 SQIVND (reference sequence). Unmatched junction bases numbered 7, after V lost 5 bases and J lost 6 bases. CDR3 DNA sequence: TGTGCCAGTAGTGTCTCGACAGGGTCTCAGCCCCAGCATTTT. Its translation: CASSVSTGSQPQHF.

The rearrangement links TRBV6-5 to TRBJ1-6, with D unclear. V shed 6 bases and J shed 3 bases, with 12 bases lying between them. This CDR3 has 15 residues. The germline V gene has CDR1 MNHEY and CDR2 SVGAGI. CDR3 residues: CASRRNRDYNSPLHF. CDR3 DNA sequence: TGTGCCAGCAGGCGAAACCGGGACTATAATTCACCCCTCCACTTT.

The genes are TRBV5-6 and TRBJ2-7; TRBD2 agrees at 7 bases. The CDR3 runs to 14 residues. Trimming cost V 5 bases and J 1 base; bases outside gene matches: 6. Germline V lookup: CDR1 SGHDT, CDR2 YYEEEE. The CDR3 loop reads CASRSRGKSYEQYF. In nucleotides, the CDR3 is TGTGCCAGCAGGTCGCGGGGGAAGTCCTACGAGCAGTACTTC.

The CDR3 region is CASSLRQAEDTQYF. The CDR3 DNA follows: TGTGCCAGCAGTTTACGACAGGCCGAAGATACGCAGTATTTT. V gene TRBV27 combines with J gene TRBJ2-3, with a weak D call TRBD1 (6 bases). The germline V and J ends were trimmed by 2 bases and 5 bases, with 11 bases remaining between them. Germline CDR1 and CDR2: MNHEY and SMNVEV (reference sequence). This CDR3 comprises 14 residues.

The chain uses TRBV5-5 and TRBJ2-7; possibly TRBD2 for D (5 bases). The V and J ends lost 0 bases and 7 bases respectively, with 14 bases between them. Germline CDR1 SGHKS, CDR2 YYEKEE (reference sequence). The CDR3 is 14 residues long. In DNA form, the CDR3 reads TGTGCCAGCAGCTTGGGTCCTGGATCGGGGGAGCAGTACTTC. It is translated as CASSLGPGSGEQYF.

The chain links TRBV3-1 (or the pseudogene TRBV3-2) to TRBJ1-2; TRBD1 matches at 8 bases. Germline V gene data show CDR1 as LGHDT and CDR2 as YNNKEL (reference sequence). The V gene end was trimmed by 1 base and the J gene end by 1 base; junction bases not matched to a gene: 11. This CDR3 spans 18 amino acids. CDR3 DNA: TGTGCCAGCAGCCAAGTCTCCGGGACAGGCTTTCGTAACTATGGCTACACCTTC. It encodes CASSQVSGTGFRNYGYTF.

This rearrangement joins TRBV5-1 to TRBJ2-7, with 8 bases identical to TRBD1. The CDR3 contains 17 residues. The ends lost 3 bases at V and 1 base at J; junction bases unmatched: 12. Germline V gene data show CDR1 as SGHRS and CDR2 as YFSETQ. The CDR3 sequence: CASSWSSGTGSSYEQYF. The CDR3 coding sequence is TGCGCCAGCAGCTGGAGCTCCGGGACAGGCTCATCCTACGAGCAGTACTTC.

The V gene is TRBV18, the J gene TRBJ2-1; D remains unclear. The CDR3 loop spans 15 amino acids. CDR1 is KGHSH, CDR2 LQKENI, per germline. Trimming pared 3 bases from V and 2 bases from J, leaving 11 bases between. CDR3 coding DNA: TGTGCCAGCTCACCTCGCACAGAAACCTACAATGAGCAGTTCTTC. This gives the protein CASSPRTETYNEQFF. The full variable domain, its missing parts supplied by reference TRBV18 and TRBJ2-1, is NAGVMQNPRHLVRRRGQEARLRCSPMKGHSHVYWYRQLPEEGLKFMVYLQKENIIDESGMPKERFSAEFPKEGPSILRIQQVVRGDSAAYFCASSPRTETYNEQFFGPGTRLTVL.

This clone was observed a few times. The rearrangement joins TRBV6-4 to TRBJ2-2; 8 bases fit TRBD2. After removal of 3 bases from V and 3 bases from J, the junction contained 0 bases not matched to a gene. Per germline, CDR1 MRHNA and CDR2 SNTAGT. The CDR3 runs to 14 residues. CDR3 nucleotide sequence: TGTGCCAGCAGTGAAGCGGGAGACACCGGGGAGCTGTTTTTT. As protein: CASSEAGDTGELFF.

J is TRBJ2-4 and V is TRBV13; 7 bases fit TRBD1. The CDR3 runs to 14 residues. CDR1 and CDR2 from the germline V gene are PRHDT and FYEKMQ (reference sequence). The trim removed 5 bases at V and 3 bases at J, leaving 4 bases unmatched. The CDR3 region is CASSPTGVKNIQYF. In DNA, the CDR3 is TGTGCCAGCAGCCCAACAGGGGTCAAAAACATTCAGTACTTC.

There are a few counts of this clone. The chain carries TRBV7-9 and TRBJ1-5; possibly TRBD1 for D (5 bases). V was pared by 5 bases and J by 6 bases, with 11 bases between. Germline values: CDR1 SEHNR, CDR2 FQNEAQ (reference sequence). The CDR3 runs 13 residues. CDR3 sequence reads: CASSLQGGQPQHF. DNA for the CDR3: TGTGCCAGCAGCCTTCAGGGAGGTCAGCCCCAGCATTTT.

V and J are TRBV4-3 and TRBJ2-1; the D gene is possibly TRBD2 (5 bases). CDR1 is LGHNA, CDR2 YSLEER, per germline. CDR3 length: 15 residues. V lost 0 bases to trimming and J lost 4 bases, with 10 bases between them. CDR3 protein: CASSQDGNRYNEQFF. The CDR3 bases are TGCGCCAGCAGCCAAGACGGGAATAGATACAATGAGCAGTTCTTC.

V usage is TRBV7-2 and J usage is TRBJ1-4; TRBD1 agrees at 9 bases. CDR1 and CDR2 from the germline V gene are SGHTA and FQGNSA. With 3 bases clipped from V and 7 bases from J, the junction kept 6 bases outside the gene matches. The CDR3 covers 15 residues. CDR3 coding DNA: TGTGCCAGCAGCTTTGGCGGGACAGGGAGTGAAAAACTGTTTTTT. Residues: CASSFGGTGSEKLFF.

This chain links TRBV5-4 with TRBJ2-5, with D uncertain. V was pared by 1 base and J by 1 base, with 5 bases between. Germline V gene sequence: CDR1 SGHNT, CDR2 YYREEE (reference sequence). The CDR3 sequence is 13 residues long. The CDR3 sequence is CASSLSVQETQYF. The DNA for the CDR3 is TGTGCCAGCAGCTTGAGCGTCCAAGAGACCCAGTACTTC.

The gene calls are TRBV4-1 and TRBJ2-7; TRBD1 matches at 10 bases. The length of the CDR3 is 15 residues. V lost 1 base and J lost 2; bases outside the gene matches: 2. Germline V gene sequence: CDR1 MGHRA, CDR2 YSYEKL. The CDR3 DNA reads as TGCGCCAGCAGCCAAGTGGGACAGGGGACCTACGAGCAGTACTTC. This gives the protein CASSQVGQGTYEQYF.

The genes are TRBV6-5 and TRBJ1-2, with D perhaps matching TRBD1 (6 bases). Trimming took 3 bases from V and 6 from J, leaving 11 bases between them. This CDR3 is 13 amino acids long. CDR1 is MNHEY, CDR2 SVGAGI, per germline. Written as DNA, the CDR3 is TGTGCCAGCAGTTATGGGGGCAGGAATGGCTACACCTTC. Protein: CASSYGGRNGYTF.

The chain uses TRBV4-1 and TRBJ2-7, with D possibly matching TRBD1 (6 bases). V was trimmed by 1 base and J by 3 bases, leaving 13 bases between them. From germline, CDR1 is MGHRA and CDR2 YSYEKL. This CDR3 has 15 amino acids. CDR3 in DNA: TGCGCCAGCAGCCAAGGGGCAGGGGCTGGCTACGAGCAGTACTTC. Its translation is CASSQGAGAGYEQYF.

CDR3 loop: CASSPPSGEGNIQYF. The CDR3 DNA follows: TGTGCCAGCTCACCACCTTCGGGGGAGGGAAACATTCAGTACTTC. The chain recombines TRBV18 with TRBJ2-4; the match to TRBD2 covers 7 bases. The CDR3 loop spans 15 amino acids. Germline assignment: CDR1 KGHSH and CDR2 LQKENI. V was clipped by 0 bases and J by 6 bases; unmatched bases: 5.

The count of this clone is one. The chain uses TRBV29-1 and TRBJ1-4; D call uncertain. Germline values: CDR1 SQVTM, CDR2 ANQGSEA. There are 12 residues in the CDR3. V lost 7 bases and J lost 4, with 10 bases in between. The chain's CDR3 is CSATEFNEKLFF. Here the CDR3 DNA reads TGCAGCGCAACAGAATTTAATGAAAAACTGTTTTTT.

The chain uses TRBV4-1 and TRBJ2-1; D remains ambiguous. V dropped 4 bases and J dropped 8 bases, with 6 bases sitting between them. The germline CDR1 and CDR2 sequences are MGHRA and YSYEKL. The CDR3 runs to 11 residues. The CDR3 is CASSRADEQFF. The CDR3 bases are TGCGCCAGCAGCCGAGCCGATGAGCAGTTCTTC.

This chain uses TRBV14 with TRBJ2-1; D is perhaps TRBD1 (6 bases). Germline values: CDR1 SGHDN, CDR2 FVKESK. V lost 2 bases and J lost 2, with 13 bases in between. This CDR3 has 16 amino acids. As DNA, the CDR3 is TGTGCCAGCAGCCAACTAACTGGGGGCGCCTACAATGAGCAGTTCTTC. Translating it yields CASSQLTGGAYNEQFF.